The sequence of this TCR beta chain was determined in a study of lymphopenia after photon versus proton radiotherapy. The junction had 0 bases not matched to a gene; V was cut back by 0 bases and J by 3 bases. CDR3 length: 15 amino acids. CDR1 and CDR2 from the germline V gene are MNHNS and SASEGT. About this clone: Its antigen is undetermined.

The method was immunoSEQ multiplex PCR; TCRdb's version includes in-frame clones alone and lacks a portion of them. The sample has about 39,000 clones, around nine tenths seen once. Study results and limitations: Larger post-nadir TCR diversity loss correlated inversely with survival in deceased patients. Authors raise, but do not show, better survival with proton therapy. Post-nadir diversity loss with photons came from oligoclonal expansion, particularly CD8+ Temra cells. Proton therapy kept repertoires fairly stable, unlike photons, which gained effector/memory cells.

The receptor's source is a man aged 55-75 years with cholangiocarcinoma. V gene TRBV6-1 combines with J gene TRBJ2-2; 8 bases fit TRBD2. The material was peripheral blood, obtained from a patient treated with photon-based radiotherapy. In nucleotides, the CDR3 is TGTGCCAGCAGTGAAGCCGGGGGGGACACCGGGGAGCTGTTTTTT. This gives the protein CASSEAGGDTGELFF.